These 13 T cell receptor beta chains were all obtained from the same sample, sequenced in a study of cytomegalovirus exposure and HLA in healthy donors. PCR used 60 Vbeta primers and 13 Jbeta primers. The method was immunoSEQ multiplex PCR; TCRdb's version includes in-frame clones alone and lacks a portion of them. The table lists around 100,000 clones, 70% of them singletons, with roughly 9% in the top ten. Sequenced material: PBMCs. These receptors were collected from a man aged 30 to 45 in good health and CMV-seropositive.

The chain employs TRBV28 and TRBJ1-5; possible D gene TRBD1, 5 bases. Per the germline V gene, CDR1 is MDHEN and CDR2 is SYDVKM. V was trimmed by 7 bases and J by 5 bases, leaving 12 bases between them. The CDR3 length is 13 residues. The CDR3 region has the DNA TGTGCCAGCACGAAGGGGAAAGATCAGCCCCAGCATTTT. This sequence encodes CASTKGKDQPQHF.

The V and J genes are TRBV4-2 and TRBJ1-2; TRBD1 might be the D (6 bases). With 1 base removed from V and 2 bases from J, the gap between germline ends came to 11 bases. Germline CDR1 LGHNA, CDR2 YNFKEQ. The CDR3 is made up of 15 amino acids. CDR3 nucleotides: TGTGCCAGCAGCCAAGTTTCGACAGGAAACTATGGCTACACCTTC. It specifies CASSQVSTGNYGYTF.

This sequence joins TRBV19 and TRBJ2-1; 8 nucleotides line up with TRBD2. V was pared by 2 bases and J by 2 bases, with 8 bases of the junction left unmatched. The CDR3 sequence is 17 residues long. Germline CDR1 reads LNHDA; CDR2 reads SQIVND (reference sequence). DNA of the CDR3: TGTGCCAGTAGTATAAATTGGCTAGCGGGTCCCTACAATGAGCAGTTCTTC. Encoded protein: CASSINWLAGPYNEQFF.

The gene calls are TRBV7-8 and TRBJ2-4; TRBD2 matches at 10 bases. V was pared by 1 base and J by 4 bases, with 10 bases of the junction left unmatched. CDR3 length: 18 amino acids. Germline CDR1 SGHVS, CDR2 FQNEAQ. CDR3 in amino acids: CASSLGLAGDPRKNIQYF. The CDR3 DNA reads as TGTGCCAGCAGCTTAGGGCTAGCGGGAGATCCGCGAAAAAACATTCAGTACTTC.

The rearrangement uses TRBV9 and TRBJ2-3, with 11 bases fitting TRBD2. The germline CDR1 and CDR2 sequences are SGDLS and YYNGEE. The CDR3 spans 14 residues. Unmatched junction bases numbered 7, after V lost 9 bases and J lost 4 bases. The CDR3 loop is CATTSGSRSDTQYF. The CDR3 coding sequence is TGTGCCACCACTAGCGGGAGTAGATCAGATACGCAGTATTTT.

The chain links TRBV7-8 to TRBJ2-1; maybe TRBD2 (5 bases). CDR1 and CDR2 (germline): SGHVS, FQNEAQ. V was shortened by 4 bases and J by 5 bases, with 12 bases between the two germline ends. The CDR3 is made up of 14 amino acids. CDR3 sequence reads: CASSSGGGHNEQFF. The CDR3 nucleotides read TGTGCCAGCAGCTCAGGAGGTGGCCACAATGAGCAGTTCTTC. The full variable domain, its missing parts supplied by reference TRBV7-8 and TRBJ2-1, is GAGVSQSPRYKVAKRGQDVALRCDPISGHVSLFWYQQALGQGPEFLTYFQNEAQLDKSGLPSDRFFAERPEGSVSTLKIQRTQQEDSAVYLCASSSGGGHNEQFFGPGTRLTVL.

This chain's CDR3 is CAWREKGTAGGYGYTF. For the CDR3, the DNA is TGTGCCTGGAGGGAGAAAGGGACAGCGGGGGGCTATGGCTACACCTTC. This sequence joins TRBV30 and TRBJ1-2; the match to TRBD1 covers 7 bases. The CDR3 is 16 amino acids. Germline-derived CDR1 and CDR2 are GTSNPN and SVGIG (reference sequence). J was trimmed by 4 bases and V by 3 bases; bases with no gene match: 14.

The V gene is TRBV29-1, the J gene TRBJ2-1, with 9 nucleotides matching TRBD1. With V trimmed by 3 bases and J by 7 bases, 10 bases remained unmatched. Germline-derived CDR1 and CDR2 are SQVTM and ANQGSEA. There are 15 residues in the CDR3. CDR3 amino acids: CSVEGQGGSGNEQFF. The DNA for the CDR3 is TGCAGCGTTGAGGGACAGGGCGGTAGTGGGAATGAGCAGTTCTTC.

This chain links TRBV1 with TRBJ2-1; the table's D call, TRBD2, was not checked against the DNA. TRBV1 is tagged as a pseudogene. This CDR3 region has 17 residues. The CDR3 nucleotides are TGCACCAGCAGCCTCCCGTCAGGGCGGGGGGGCCTTTTTGAGCAGTTCTTC. Translation: CTSSLPSGRGGLFEQFF.

V is TRBV19 and J is TRBJ2-5, with 11 bases that match TRBD2. J lost 3 bases, V lost 5 bases, and 11 bases had no gene match. The CDR3 sequence is 17 residues long. The germline CDR1 and CDR2 sequences are LNHDA and SQIVND (reference sequence). CDR3 in amino acids: CASSVWWVAGGKETQYF. The CDR3 nucleotides read TGTGCCAGTAGTGTCTGGTGGGTAGCGGGAGGGAAAGAGACCCAGTACTTC.

V gene TRBV28 combines with J gene TRBJ1-5; maybe TRBD1 (6 bases). CDR1 and CDR2 from the germline V gene are MDHEN and SYDVKM. Trimming shortened V by 5 bases and J by 5 bases, and 19 bases separated the two germline ends. The CDR3 is 16 residues long. The chain's CDR3 is CASSPLQGGVHQPQHF. CDR3 coding DNA: TGTGCCAGCAGTCCACTACAGGGAGGGGTTCATCAGCCCCAGCATTTT.

The rearrangement uses TRBV2 and TRBJ2-5, with TRBD1 as a possible D gene (6 bases). The V gene lost 8 bases and the J gene lost 2 bases, with 15 bases spanning the gap. The CDR3 is made up of 14 amino acids. Per the germline V gene, CDR1 is SNHLY and CDR2 is FYNNEI. CDR3 in amino acids: CASATTTGQETQYF. CDR3 DNA: TGTGCCAGCGCCACGACGACAGGTCAAGAGACCCAGTACTTC.

V usage is TRBV27 and J usage is TRBJ1-2; 8 bases match TRBD1. Unmatched junction bases numbered 5, after V lost 2 bases and J lost 6 bases. Germline CDR1 and CDR2: MNHEY and SMNVEV (reference sequence). The CDR3 covers 14 residues. The CDR3 loop reads CASSLGGQDDGYTF. The CDR3 coding sequence is TGTGCCAGCAGTTTAGGGGGACAGGACGATGGCTACACCTTC.